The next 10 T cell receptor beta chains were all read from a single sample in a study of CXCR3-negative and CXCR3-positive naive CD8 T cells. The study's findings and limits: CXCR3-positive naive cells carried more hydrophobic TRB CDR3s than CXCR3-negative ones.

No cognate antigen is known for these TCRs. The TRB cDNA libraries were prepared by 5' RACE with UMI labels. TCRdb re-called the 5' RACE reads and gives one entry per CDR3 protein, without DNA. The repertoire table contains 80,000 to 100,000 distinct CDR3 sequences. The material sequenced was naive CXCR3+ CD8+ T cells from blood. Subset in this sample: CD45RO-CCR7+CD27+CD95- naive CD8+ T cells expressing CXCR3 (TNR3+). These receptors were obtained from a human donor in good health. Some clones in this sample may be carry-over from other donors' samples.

The CDR3 here is CASSQVTLAGELFF. The chain couples TRBV14 to TRBJ2-2. This CDR3 spans 14 amino acids. In germline, CDR1 is SGHDN, CDR2 FVKESK.

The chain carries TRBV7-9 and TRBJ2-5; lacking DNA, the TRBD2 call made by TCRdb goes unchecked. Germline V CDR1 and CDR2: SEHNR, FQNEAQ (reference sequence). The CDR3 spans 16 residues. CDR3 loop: CASSYTSGGRQETQYF.

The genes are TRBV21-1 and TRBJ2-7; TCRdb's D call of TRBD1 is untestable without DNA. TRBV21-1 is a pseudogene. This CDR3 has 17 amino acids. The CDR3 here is CASSKRDGQRSSYEQYF.

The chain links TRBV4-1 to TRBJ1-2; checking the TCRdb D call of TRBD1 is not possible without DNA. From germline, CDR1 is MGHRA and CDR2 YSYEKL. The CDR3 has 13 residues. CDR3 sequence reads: CASSQRAGISYTF.

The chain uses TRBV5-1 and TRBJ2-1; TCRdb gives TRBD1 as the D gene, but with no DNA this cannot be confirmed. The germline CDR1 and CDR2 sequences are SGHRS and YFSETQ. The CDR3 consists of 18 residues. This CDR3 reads CASSLEGQGAAGRNEQFF.

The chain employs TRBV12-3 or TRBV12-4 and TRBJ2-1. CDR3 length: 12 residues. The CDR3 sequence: CASRLRSREQFF.

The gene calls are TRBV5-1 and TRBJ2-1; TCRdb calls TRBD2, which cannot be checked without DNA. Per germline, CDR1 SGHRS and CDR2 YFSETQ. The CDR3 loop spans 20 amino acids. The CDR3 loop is CASSLGNNSGGLSSYNEQFF.

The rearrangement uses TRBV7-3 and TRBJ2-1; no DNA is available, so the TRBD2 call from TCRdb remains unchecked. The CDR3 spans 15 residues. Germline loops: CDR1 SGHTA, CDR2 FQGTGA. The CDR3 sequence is CASSLLAGGLNEQFF.

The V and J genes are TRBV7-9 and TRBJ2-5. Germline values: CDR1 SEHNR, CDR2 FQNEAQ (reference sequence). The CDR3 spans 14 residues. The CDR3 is CASSLTANQETQYF.

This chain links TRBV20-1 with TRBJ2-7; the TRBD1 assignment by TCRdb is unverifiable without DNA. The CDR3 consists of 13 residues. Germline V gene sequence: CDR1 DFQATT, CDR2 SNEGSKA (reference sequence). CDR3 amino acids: CSARGGTVHEQYF.